This T cell receptor beta chain is drawn from a study of OX40 agonist ivuxolimab in advanced cancers. Study overall: Patients with prior anti-PD-1, anti-PD-L1 or anti-CTLA-4 therapy were eligible; 40% had some. General study findings and limits: In general, CD8+ T cells held more expanded clones than CD4+ did, on average.

Comments on this clone: What it binds is not known.

Data came from immunoSEQ multiplex PCR; TCRdb stores just in-frame clones and leaves some out. The sample holds about 83,000 clones, roughly 80% seen once. CDR1 is MNHEY and CDR2 is SVGAGI in the germline V gene. This CDR3 spans 15 amino acids. V dropped 5 bases and J dropped 0 bases, with 11 bases sitting between them. The chain couples TRBV6-5 to TRBJ1-3; D ambiguous. This clonotype was obtained from an adult with an advanced solid tumor such as melanoma, head and neck, liver or kidney cancer. Sequences were derived from CD4+ or CD8+ T cells sorted from blood, sampled in a trial of the OX40 agonist ivuxolimab. The CDR3 here is CASSPAGGSGNTIYF. Here the CDR3 DNA reads TGTGCCAGCAGTCCAGCTGGCGGCTCTGGAAACACCATATATTTT.